What follows is one T cell receptor beta chain and its context. This sample stems from a study of blood T cell repertoires in COVID-19. Study background: The study drew acute and convalescent COVID-19 samples from the United States, Italy and Spain. PBMCs, B-cell-depleted T cells, or T cells were the source of the cDNA or gDNA that made up the material.

Trimming at V came to 5 bases and at J to 5 bases, leaving 15 bases not matched to a gene. Germline V gene lookup returns CDR1 MNHEY and CDR2 SVGEGT. The CDR3 has 17 residues. In the authors' workflow: For nucleated cells, counts were estimated from reference gene primer amplification. This table comes from immunoSEQ multiplex PCR, and its TCRdb copy is limited to in-frame clones, with some not included. D and trimming were read from the DNA, whereas the V and J calls and clone size are those reported in that table. Of about 88,000 clones detected, more than 90% appear once; the ten largest clones hold 1.5% to 2%.

The specimen sequenced was peripheral blood. This chain joins TRBV6-2 or TRBV6-3 and TRBJ2-5; TRBD2 matches at 9 bases. The receptor comes from a man in his fifties or sixties with acute or convalescent COVID-19. CDR3 protein: CASSTRPIAGVTETQYF. DNA for the CDR3: TGTGCCAGCAGTACTAGACCGATAGCGGGAGTCACGGAGACCCAGTACTTC.